Listed here are 30 T cell receptor beta chains from one sample, sequenced in a study of T cell responses to AZD1222 COVID-19 vaccine. TCRdb's copy holds only in-frame clones and misses some; the assay was immunoSEQ multiplex PCR. The repertoire holds about 110,000 clones, with roughly 87% as singletons. The specimen comprised peripheral blood, sampled on day 0 of AZD1222 vaccination. Receptor source: an adult in good health.

The V gene is TRBV28, the J gene TRBJ2-7, with TRBD2 matching 8 bases. The CDR3 contains 16 residues. V lost 6 bases and J lost 0; bases outside the gene matches: 10. Per the germline V gene, CDR1 is MDHEN and CDR2 is SYDVKM. CDR3 residues: CASSLKRGQSSYEQYF. The CDR3 coding sequence is TGTGCCAGCAGCTTGAAGCGGGGGCAAAGCTCCTACGAGCAGTACTTC.

The V call is TRBV27, the J call TRBJ1-2, with a possible D match to TRBD1 (6 bases). This CDR3 contains 14 residues. V shed 2 bases and J shed 3 bases, with 10 bases lying between them. Germline-derived CDR1 and CDR2 are MNHEY and SMNVEV (reference sequence). The DNA of the CDR3 is TGTGCCAGCAGTTTAACAGGGAAAGACTATGGCTACACCTTC. Its translation is CASSLTGKDYGYTF.

The chain uses TRBV28 and TRBJ2-7; 12 nucleotides agree with TRBD2. This CDR3 comprises 17 residues. Germline V gene lookup returns CDR1 MDHEN and CDR2 SYDVKM. With 5 bases clipped from V and 5 bases from J, the junction kept 13 bases outside the gene matches. The CDR3 loop is CASSPIGLAGSSDEQYF. CDR3 in DNA: TGTGCCAGCAGTCCCATTGGACTAGCGGGAAGTTCCGACGAGCAGTACTTC.

This chain links TRBV27 with TRBJ2-5; unclear D gene. V was clipped by 5 bases and J by 1 base, with 14 bases between them. This CDR3 region has 15 residues. Germline V CDR1 and CDR2: MNHEY, SMNVEV (reference sequence). The CDR3: CASSQDMNFQETQYF. In nucleotides, the CDR3 is TGTGCCAGCAGTCAAGACATGAACTTCCAAGAGACCCAGTACTTC.

The V and J genes are TRBV9 and TRBJ1-2, with D possibly TRBD1 on 6 matching bases. This CDR3 region has 14 residues. Per the germline V gene, CDR1 is SGDLS and CDR2 is YYNGEE. Trimming removed 0 bases at V and 3 bases at J, with 9 bases between. The CDR3 DNA is TGTGCCAGCAGCGTAGGAGGGGGGGACTATGGCTACACCTTC. It yields the protein CASSVGGGDYGYTF.

The chain joins TRBV27 to TRBJ2-3; 11 nucleotides match TRBD2. The ends lost 6 bases at V and 5 bases at J; junction bases unmatched: 4. The CDR3 is made up of 14 amino acids. Germline CDR1 and CDR2: MNHEY and SMNVEV (reference sequence). The CDR3 loop reads CASRGLAVLDTQYF. For the CDR3, the DNA is TGTGCCAGCAGGGGACTAGCGGTCCTAGATACGCAGTATTTT.

The chain employs TRBV27 and TRBJ2-1; tentatively, D is TRBD2 (5 bases). CDR1 is MNHEY, CDR2 SMNVEV, per germline (reference sequence). The CDR3 contains 15 residues. Trimming took 3 bases from V and 8 from J, leaving 17 bases between them. DNA of the CDR3: TGTGCCAGCAGTTTTAGCGCTGAGAGAGGTGATGAGCAGTTCTTC. Its translation is CASSFSAERGDEQFF.

The gene calls are TRBV28 and TRBJ2-7; D remains unclear. The germline V gene has CDR1 MDHEN and CDR2 SYDVKM. This CDR3 comprises 13 residues. Trimming removed 6 bases at V and 3 bases at J, with 12 bases between. The CDR3 sequence: CASSRTTFYEQYF. In nucleotides, the CDR3 is TGTGCCAGCAGCAGGACGACCTTCTACGAGCAGTACTTC.

The V call is TRBV19, the J call TRBJ2-1; TRBD2 matches at 13 bases. After removal of 6 bases from V and 5 bases from J, the junction contained 4 bases not matched to a gene. Germline CDR1 and CDR2: LNHDA and SQIVND (reference sequence). The CDR3 is made up of 15 amino acids. The CDR3 coding sequence is TGTGCCAGTAGCCAAGGGACTAGCGGGGACAATGAGCAGTTCTTC. This codes for CASSQGTSGDNEQFF.

The chain is built from TRBV5-1 and TRBJ2-5; D perhaps matches TRBD1 (6 bases). The CDR3 loop spans 16 amino acids. Germline CDR1 SGHRS, CDR2 YFSETQ. V was shortened by 1 base and J by 2 bases, with 15 bases between the two germline ends. The CDR3 here is CASSLKPTQGQETQYF. CDR3 nucleotides: TGCGCCAGCAGCTTGAAACCTACACAGGGACAAGAGACCCAGTACTTC. The variable domain in full, completed from reference TRBV5-1 and TRBJ2-5, reads KAGVTQTPRYLIKTRGQQVTLSCSPISGHRSVSWYQQTPGQGLQFLFEYFSETQRNKGNFPGRFSGRQFSNSRSEMNVSTLELGDSALYLCASSLKPTQGQETQYFGPGTRLLVL.

This chain uses TRBV6-5 with TRBJ1-4, with D tentatively TRBD1 (6 bases). The CDR3 covers 15 residues. The germline gives CDR1 MNHEY, CDR2 SVGAGI. Deletions cut 6 bases from V and 5 bases from J, with 16 bases between. The CDR3 is CASSLLSGGNEKLFF. The CDR3 nucleotides are TGTGCCAGCAGCTTACTGTCGGGGGGCAATGAAAAACTGTTTTTT.

This sequence joins TRBV6-5 and TRBJ2-3; no clear D gene. Germline assignment: CDR1 MNHEY and CDR2 SVGAGI. V was pared by 2 bases and J by 5 bases, with 11 bases between. This CDR3 is built from 14 residues. The CDR3 region is CASSYGRSGDTQYF. The DNA for the CDR3 is TGTGCCAGCAGTTACGGCAGGTCGGGAGATACGCAGTATTTT.

The chain employs TRBV6-6 and TRBJ2-3; unclear D gene. Per germline, CDR1 MNHNY and CDR2 SVGAGI (reference sequence). The CDR3 is 16 residues long. V was trimmed by 6 bases and J by 0 bases, leaving 16 bases between them. The chain's CDR3 is CASRPPSETSTDTQYF. The CDR3 nucleotides are TGTGCCAGCAGACCCCCTTCGGAGACTAGCACAGATACGCAGTATTTT.

The chain has TRBV6-4 and TRBJ2-1, with a possible D match to TRBD1 (5 bases). Germline-derived CDR1 and CDR2 are MRHNA and SNTAGT. V lost 6 bases, J lost 7 bases, and 16 bases lay in between. This CDR3 is 14 amino acids long. The CDR3 nucleotides are TGTGCCAGCAGCGACAGACCCAGGGTAAATGAGCAGTTCTTC. Residues: CASSDRPRVNEQFF.

CDR3 in amino acids: CASRDDRESPLHF. The CDR3 DNA reads as TGTGCCAGCAGGGATGACAGGGAGTCACCCCTCCACTTT. The chain carries TRBV28 and TRBJ1-6; 7 bases agree with TRBD1. V trimming: 6 bases; J trimming: 10 bases; junction bases outside the gene matches: 6. The CDR3 length is 13 residues. Germline V lookup: CDR1 MDHEN, CDR2 SYDVKM.

The rearrangement joins TRBV28 to TRBJ2-3; 11 positions match TRBD1. CDR1 is MDHEN and CDR2 is SYDVKM in the germline V gene. The CDR3 sequence is 12 residues long. Trimming at V came to 6 bases and at J to 15 bases, leaving 8 bases not matched to a gene. CDR3 in DNA: TGTGCCAGCAGCTCCGGACAGGGGGCTCTTTATTTT. It translates to CASSSGQGALYF.

The chain links TRBV27 to TRBJ2-7; 8 nucleotides agree with TRBD1. V shed 2 bases and J 6 bases; nucleotides not matched to a gene: 18. The CDR3 totals 18 residues. Germline lookup yields CDR1 MNHEY and CDR2 SMNVEV (reference sequence). CDR3 sequence (DNA): TGTGCCAGCAGTTTAGATTACCGAAGACAGGGGACTCGATCCGAGCAGTACTTC. Translated, it gives CASSLDYRRQGTRSEQYF.

This clone was detected only once. The chain couples TRBV11-2 to TRBJ2-6; maybe TRBD2 (5 bases). Per the germline V gene, CDR1 is SGHAT and CDR2 is FQNNGV. There are 19 residues in the CDR3. V shed 5 bases and J shed 0 bases, with 20 bases lying between them. CDR3 sequence: CASSVRGSAESSGANVLTF. The CDR3, as DNA: TGTGCCAGCAGCGTTCGAGGGTCGGCAGAAAGCTCTGGGGCCAACGTCCTGACTTTC. Combining the CDR3 with reference TRBV11-2 and TRBJ2-6 gives the whole variable domain EAGVAQSPRYKIIEKRQSVAFWCNPISGHATLYWYQQILGQGPKLLIQFQNNGVVDDSQLPKDRFSAERLKGVDSTLKIQPAKLEDSAVYLCASSVRGSAESSGANVLTFGAGSRLTVL.

In this sample, this clone turned up once. V and J are TRBV9 and TRBJ2-1; 7 positions match TRBD1. Germline CDR1 and CDR2: SGDLS and YYNGEE. V gave up 6 bases and J gave up 3 bases; unmatched junction bases: 9. This CDR3 contains 15 residues. As DNA, the CDR3 is TGTGCCAGCAACGAGGGGGACAGCATCTACAATGAGCAGTTCTTC. Residues: CASNEGDSIYNEQFF. The variable domain in full, completed from reference TRBV9 and TRBJ2-1, reads DSGVTQTPKHLITATGQRVTLRCSPRSGDLSVYWYQQSLDQGLQFLIQYYNGEERAKGNILERFSAQQFPDLHSELNLSSLELGDSALYFCASNEGDSIYNEQFFGPGTRLTVL.

The V and J genes are TRBV3-1 (or the pseudogene TRBV3-2) and TRBJ1-2; 7 bases fit TRBD1. The V segment lost 3 bases and the J segment 8 bases; nucleotides outside the gene matches: 6. The germline V gene encodes CDR1 LGHDT and CDR2 YNNKEL (reference sequence). There are 13 residues in the CDR3. The CDR3 reads CASSQADRQGYTF. The CDR3, as DNA: TGTGCCAGCAGCCAGGCGGACAGGCAAGGCTACACCTTC.

The chain couples TRBV24-1 to TRBJ2-1, with unresolved D. Trimming removed 2 bases from V and 5 bases from J, with 18 bases in between. Germline V gives CDR1 KGHDR, CDR2 SFDVKD. This CDR3 region has 17 residues. The CDR3 DNA follows: TGTGCCACCAGTGATTCCCCCGCCGGTGCAGCTAACAATGAGCAGTTCTTC. Translating gives CATSDSPAGAANNEQFF.

DNA of the CDR3: TGTGCCAGCAGCCCCCTGACAGTTTATACACCCCTCCACTTT. Its protein product is CASSPLTVYTPLHF. V usage is TRBV7-2 and J usage is TRBJ1-6; perhaps TRBD1 as D (5 bases). The CDR3 is made up of 14 amino acids. Germline V gene data show CDR1 as SGHTA and CDR2 as FQGNSA. The V gene lost 5 bases and the J gene lost 11 bases, with 16 bases spanning the gap. Together with reference TRBV7-2 and TRBJ1-6, the CDR3 gives the full variable domain: GAGVSQSPSNKVTEKGKDVELRCDPISGHTALYWYRQSLGQGLEFLIYFQGNSAPDKSGLPSDRFSAERTGGSVSTLTIQRTQQEDSAVYLCASSPLTVYTPLHFGNGTRLTVT.

This chain joins TRBV18 and TRBJ2-2; D is possibly TRBD2 (5 bases). The CDR3 has 17 residues. V dropped 1 base and J dropped 4 bases, with 16 bases sitting between them. Germline V gene sequence: CDR1 KGHSH, CDR2 LQKENI. The CDR3 sequence is CASSPQVVRASTGELFF. CDR3 in DNA: TGTGCCAGCTCACCACAAGTAGTGAGGGCGAGCACCGGGGAGCTGTTTTTT.

The V gene is TRBV6-5, the J gene TRBJ1-3; D gene unclear. The CDR3 covers 13 residues. The germline V and J ends were trimmed by 7 bases and 11 bases, with 18 bases remaining between them. Germline V gives CDR1 MNHEY, CDR2 SVGAGI. CDR3: CASIKTLGGAIYF. The CDR3 DNA follows: TGTGCCAGCATTAAGACATTGGGTGGCGCCATATATTTT.

J is TRBJ1-2 and V is TRBV12-3 or TRBV12-4, with D hard to call. V shed 6 bases and J shed 8 bases, with 16 bases lying between them. CDR3 size: 13 residues. CDR3 DNA: TGTGCCAGCAGGCCTCTCTCAGCTTGGGGCTACACCTTC. Amino acids: CASRPLSAWGYTF.

V is TRBV6-5 and J is TRBJ2-5; 7 positions agree with TRBD1. In germline, CDR1 is MNHEY, CDR2 SVGAGI. CDR3 size: 14 residues. V lost 6 bases and J lost 3; bases outside the gene matches: 7. CDR3 sequence (DNA): TGTGCCAGCAGGGGGGACAGCCAGGAAGAGACCCAGTACTTC. Its translation: CASRGDSQEETQYF.

As DNA, the CDR3 is TGTGCCAGCAGCCAAGTGTTTCAGGGACAGGGCGCCTACGAGCAGTACTTC. Amino acid sequence: CASSQVFQGQGAYEQYF. The chain joins TRBV3-1 (or the pseudogene TRBV3-2) to TRBJ2-7; 9 nucleotides match TRBD1. In germline, CDR1 is LGHDT, CDR2 YNNKEL (reference sequence). J lost 2 bases, V lost 1 base, and 9 bases had no gene match. The CDR3 length is 17 residues.

The V and J genes are TRBV11-1 and TRBJ2-5, with 8 bases identical to TRBD1. Trimming cost V 5 bases and J 0 bases; bases outside gene matches: 5. Germline CDR1 and CDR2: SGHAT and FQDESV (reference sequence). This CDR3 is 15 amino acids long. In DNA form, the CDR3 reads TGTGCCAGCAGCCCAGGGGGCCCATACCAAGAGACCCAGTACTTC. Residues: CASSPGGPYQETQYF.

This sequence joins TRBV3-1 (or the pseudogene TRBV3-2) and TRBJ1-2; D remains ambiguous. The germline V gene has CDR1 LGHDT and CDR2 YNNKEL (reference sequence). V shed 0 bases and J shed 8 bases, with 13 bases lying between them. This CDR3 has 14 amino acids. CDR3 coding DNA: TGTGCCAGCAGCCAAGATGGCGGGGTAATGGGCTACACCTTC. This translates into CASSQDGGVMGYTF.

The chain links TRBV4-3 to TRBJ2-1; 11 bases are shared with TRBD2. With V trimmed by 0 bases and J by 3 bases, 10 bases remained unmatched. Germline values: CDR1 LGHNA, CDR2 YSLEER. The CDR3 totals 19 residues. CDR3 DNA: TGCGCCAGCAGCCAAGATCAGGCTAGCGGGAGGACCGTCTACAATGAGCAGTTCTTC. Its translation: CASSQDQASGRTVYNEQFF.